This T cell receptor beta chain was profiled in a study of blood T cell repertoires in COVID-19. The overall study: Samples came from the United States, Italy and Spain, spanning acute and convalescent COVID-19. PBMCs, B-cell-depleted T cells, or T cells were the source of the cDNA or gDNA that made up the material.

The table came from immunoSEQ multiplex PCR; TCRdb's copy has only in-frame clones and leaves some out. Of about 180,000 clones listed, around 77% are singletons. CDR3 length equals 17 residues. V shed 5 bases and J 7 bases; nucleotides not matched to a gene: 12. CDR1 and CDR2 (germline): LNHDA, SQIVND (reference sequence). This chain connects TRBV19 to TRBJ2-2, with TRBD2 matching 11 bases. Sequences were obtained from peripheral blood. The receptor was isolated from a man between 65 and 85 years old with active or convalescent COVID-19. As DNA, the CDR3 is TGTGCCAGTAGTGTCGGGACTAGCGGTCCGTGGGGCGGGGAGCTGTTTTTT. Encoded protein: CASSVGTSGPWGGELFF.